This entry describes one T cell receptor beta chain. Its target is not known. Unique molecular identifiers tagged every individual TCR cDNA molecule. Using its own MiXCR run on the 5' RACE reads, TCRdb lists one record per CDR3 protein. The profile shows about 9,800 distinct CDR3 sequences, approximately 54% of them singletons. The CDR3 sequence is 13 residues long. Trimming stripped 4 bases from V and 4 bases from J, with 11 bases between. This sample was taken from a study of spatial heterogeneity in lung cancer. As to time point: sample taken at primary tumor resection. Study findings and constraints: Within tumors, counts of expanded alpha and beta TCRs tracked tumor mutation counts. Estimates put coverage of tumor T cells about 7.4% for alpha and more than 11% for beta chains.

This receptor was obtained from a female donor with early-stage non-small cell lung cancer. The V gene is TRBV12-3 or TRBV12-4, the J gene TRBJ2-7; weak D call: TRBD2 (5 bases). This specimen consisted of lung tumor tissue, obtained at surgery. The CDR3, as DNA: TGTGCCAGCAGTTGGGTCGGGATTTACGAGCAGTACTTC. It is translated as CASSWVGIYEQYF.